The 15 T cell receptor beta chains below all came from one sample that was sequenced in a study of CD8 T cells in Susac syndrome. It was with random hexamers that roughly 0.5 to 1 ug RNA was reverse transcribed. TCRdb recomputed calls from the immunoSEQ multiplex PCR reads with MiXCR, one row per CDR3 protein. The repertoire holds about 80,000 distinct CDR3 sequences, with approximately 95% as singletons. The sequencing sample was made of CD8+ T cells from PBMCs. The receptors stem from a human donor with Susac syndrome.

The rearrangement joins TRBV29-1 to TRBJ2-7; D not certain. The germline V gene has CDR1 SQVTM and CDR2 ANQGSEA. There are 14 residues in the CDR3. Between the trimmed V and J ends, which lost 5 bases and 1 base, there was a span of 15 bases. In nucleotides, the CDR3 is TGCAGCGTTTATGCTCCCGAGACATCCTACGAGCAGTACTTC. Residues: CSVYAPETSYEQYF.

This sequence joins TRBV3-1 and TRBJ2-5; D uncertain. CDR1 and CDR2 from the germline V gene are LGHDT and YNNKEL (reference sequence). This CDR3 has 12 residues. Trimming cost V 4 bases and J 6 bases, with 9 bases left between them. The CDR3 reads CASSRFGKTQYF. The CDR3 bases are TGTGCCAGCAGCCGATTTGGAAAGACCCAGTACTTC.

This sequence joins TRBV20-1 and TRBJ2-3; no reliable D call. Trimming shortened V by 0 bases and J by 4 bases, and 17 bases separated the two germline ends. The CDR3 covers 16 residues. Germline V gives CDR1 DFQATT, CDR2 SNEGSKA (reference sequence). In DNA form, the CDR3 reads TGCAGTGCTAGAGACGGATTCGCCCTGTTGGCAGATACGCAGTATTTT. This gives the protein CSARDGFALLADTQYF.

The chain recombines TRBV19 with TRBJ2-3; D is perhaps TRBD2 (5 bases). Trimming removed 4 bases at V and 0 bases at J, with 8 bases between. CDR1 and CDR2 from the germline V gene are LNHDA and SQIVND (reference sequence). The length of the CDR3 is 14 residues. CDR3 amino acids: CASSTLASTDTQYF. CDR3 nucleotides: TGTGCCAGTAGTACCCTAGCAAGCACAGATACGCAGTATTTT.

The chain couples TRBV3-1 to TRBJ2-7; D is possibly TRBD2 (6 bases). CDR3 size: 15 residues. Germline CDR1 reads LGHDT; CDR2 reads YNNKEL (reference sequence). Trimming stripped 0 bases from V and 6 bases from J, with 15 bases between. CDR3 sequence (DNA): TGTGCCAGCAGCCAAGAGGCGGGGTATACGGGCGAGCAGTACTTC. Residues: CASSQEAGYTGEQYF.

In this sample, this clonotype turned up a few times. The chain combines TRBV29-1 with TRBJ2-7; TRBD1 agrees at 8 bases. The V segment lost 4 bases and the J segment 4 bases; nucleotides outside the gene matches: 6. The germline CDR1 and CDR2 sequences are SQVTM and ANQGSEA. There are 13 residues in the CDR3. The CDR3 here is CSVGGQGWYEQYF. Here the CDR3 DNA reads TGCAGCGTTGGAGGACAGGGTTGGTACGAGCAGTACTTC.

The J gene is TRBJ2-1, the V gene TRBV3-1; 14 nucleotides line up with TRBD2. Trimming removed 5 bases from V and 4 bases from J; junction bases left unmatched: 4. CDR3 size: 16 residues. CDR1 and CDR2 from the germline V gene are LGHDT and YNNKEL (reference sequence). CDR3 in amino acids: CASSGWTSGGYNEQFF. CDR3 DNA sequence: TGTGCCAGCAGCGGATGGACTAGCGGGGGGTACAATGAGCAGTTCTTC.

This chain links TRBV29-1 with TRBJ2-5, with D possibly matching TRBD2 (7 bases). V dropped 5 bases and J dropped 4 bases, with 23 bases sitting between them. Germline V gene lookup returns CDR1 SQVTM and CDR2 ANQGSEA. This CDR3 contains 16 residues. The CDR3 sequence: CSVMAVKGGTGETQYF. CDR3 nucleotides: TGCAGCGTTATGGCGGTTAAGGGGGGGACGGGAGAGACCCAGTACTTC.

The rearrangement links TRBV20-1 to TRBJ2-5, with D possibly being TRBD1 (5 bases). This CDR3 contains 13 residues. V was trimmed by 5 bases and J by 0 bases, leaving 10 bases between them. CDR1 and CDR2 (germline): DFQATT, SNEGSKA (reference sequence). The CDR3 region is CSAQQTDQETQYF. The CDR3 DNA reads TGCAGTGCTCAGCAGACAGACCAAGAGACCCAGTACTTC.

The CDR3 loop is CASSPAFGEQFF. Here the CDR3 DNA reads TGTGCCAGCAGCCCGGCTTTCGGTGAGCAGTTCTTC. V and J are TRBV5-6 and TRBJ2-1; no clear D. Germline loops: CDR1 SGHDT, CDR2 YYEEEE. This CDR3 spans 12 amino acids. V lost 4 bases to trimming and J lost 9 bases, with 11 bases between them.

This rearrangement joins TRBV19 to TRBJ2-7; D not resolved. V gave up 1 base and J gave up 1 base, with 5 bases separating them. Germline loops: CDR1 LNHDA, CDR2 SQIVND (reference sequence). This CDR3 is built from 13 residues. The CDR3, as DNA: TGTGCCAGTAGTATAGGCTCTTCCTACGAGCAGTACTTC. It translates to CASSIGSSYEQYF.

The gene calls are TRBV27 and TRBJ2-5; 7 nucleotides match TRBD2. V lost 4 bases to trimming and J lost 2 bases; unmatched junction nucleotides: 10. Germline loops: CDR1 MNHEY, CDR2 SMNVEV (reference sequence). CDR3 length: 16 amino acids. The CDR3 sequence is CASSSSSGEVQETQYF. Written as DNA, the CDR3 is TGTGCCAGCAGTTCTTCAAGCGGGGAGGTACAAGAGACCCAGTACTTC.

The CDR3 loop is CASSGAREQYF. CDR3 coding DNA: TGTGCCAGCAGCGGGGCGCGGGAGCAGTACTTC. V and J are TRBV4-2 and TRBJ2-7, with D possibly being TRBD1 (5 bases). V gave up 5 bases and J gave up 7 bases, with 9 bases separating them. Germline CDR1 reads LGHNA; CDR2 reads YNFKEQ. This CDR3 comprises 11 residues.

The chain carries TRBV30 and TRBJ2-3, with unresolved D. Per the germline V gene, CDR1 is GTSNPN and CDR2 is SVGIG (reference sequence). Trimming removed 8 bases from V and 0 bases from J, with 15 bases in between. The CDR3 is made up of 14 amino acids. CDR3: CALDTSSSTDTQYF. DNA of the CDR3: TGTGCCCTCGACACCAGTTCTAGCACAGATACGCAGTATTTT. Based on the CDR3 plus reference TRBV30 and TRBJ2-3, the full variable domain is SQTIHQWPATLVQPVGSPLSLECTVEGTSNPNLYWYRQAAGRGLQLLFYSVGIGQISSEVPQNLSASRPQDRQFILSSKKLLLSDSGFYLCALDTSSSTDTQYFGPGTRLTVL.

The chain employs TRBV20-1 and TRBJ2-1; the D is unclear. The CDR3 loop spans 14 amino acids. V lost 7 bases and J lost 0, with 13 bases in between. CDR1 is DFQATT, CDR2 SNEGSKA, per germline (reference sequence). The CDR3 DNA reads as TGCAGTGTACGAAGCGCGAGCTCCTACAATGAGCAGTTCTTC. It encodes CSVRSASSYNEQFF.